Listed below are T cell receptor beta chains from one sample, sequenced in a study of T cell responses to AZD1222 COVID-19 vaccine. The method was immunoSEQ multiplex PCR; TCRdb's version includes in-frame clones alone and lacks a portion of them. Of 110,000 or so clones in the sample, approximately 88% were seen once. The material sequenced was peripheral blood, taken 28 days after the second AZD1222 dose. All receptors come from an adult who received the AZD1222 COVID-19 vaccine. Both conserved end residues are part of each CDR3. D genes are given only for firm matches.

D gene: NA
V gene: TRBV29-1
J gene: TRBJ2-3
CDR3 protein: CSVELSVIHTDTQYF
CDR3 DNA: TGCAGCGTTGAACTATCCGTTATCCACACAGATACGCAGTATTTT

D gene: NA
V gene: TRBV5-6
J gene: TRBJ2-7
CDR3 protein: CASRSRTGYEQYF
CDR3 DNA: TGTGCCAGCAGATCTAGGACTGGCTACGAGCAGTACTTC

D gene: TRBD2
V gene: TRBV2
J gene: TRBJ2-3
CDR3 protein: CASSDTGGVYNTQYF
CDR3 DNA: TGTGCCAGCAGTGACACGGGGGGGGTTTATAATACGCAGTATTTT

D gene: TRBD2
V gene: TRBV18
J gene: TRBJ2-7
CDR3 protein: CASSPPGGGPGEQYF
CDR3 DNA: TGTGCCAGCTCACCACCGGGCGGGGGGCCGGGTGAGCAGTACTTC

D gene: NA
V gene: TRBV28
J gene: TRBJ2-6
CDR3 protein: CASSFGGLSGANVLTF
CDR3 DNA: TGTGCCAGCAGTTTCGGGGGCCTTTCCGGGGCCAACGTCCTGACTTTC

D gene: NA
V gene: TRBV6-6
J gene: TRBJ2-7
CDR3 protein: CASGVPPGYEQYF
CDR3 DNA: TGTGCCAGCGGGGTGCCTCCGGGCTACGAGCAGTACTTC

D gene: NA
V gene: TRBV19
J gene: TRBJ2-3
CDR3 protein: CASSIVSGGRGDTQYF
CDR3 DNA: TGTGCCAGTAGTATAGTGTCAGGGGGGCGAGGAGATACGCAGTATTTT

D gene: NA
V gene: TRBV12-3/TRBV12-4
J gene: TRBJ2-7
CDR3 protein: CASSRTSYEQYF
CDR3 DNA: TGTGCCAGCTCAAGGACCTCCTACGAGCAGTACTTC

D gene: TRBD2
V gene: TRBV4-1
J gene: TRBJ2-2
CDR3 protein: CASRPGGGRPTGELFF
CDR3 DNA: TGCGCCAGCAGACCGGGAGGCGGTAGGCCAACCGGGGAGCTGTTTTTT

D gene: TRBD1
V gene: TRBV6-5
J gene: TRBJ1-2
CDR3 protein: CASSYGQEYGYTF
CDR3 DNA: TGTGCCAGCAGTTACGGACAGGAGTATGGCTACACCTTC